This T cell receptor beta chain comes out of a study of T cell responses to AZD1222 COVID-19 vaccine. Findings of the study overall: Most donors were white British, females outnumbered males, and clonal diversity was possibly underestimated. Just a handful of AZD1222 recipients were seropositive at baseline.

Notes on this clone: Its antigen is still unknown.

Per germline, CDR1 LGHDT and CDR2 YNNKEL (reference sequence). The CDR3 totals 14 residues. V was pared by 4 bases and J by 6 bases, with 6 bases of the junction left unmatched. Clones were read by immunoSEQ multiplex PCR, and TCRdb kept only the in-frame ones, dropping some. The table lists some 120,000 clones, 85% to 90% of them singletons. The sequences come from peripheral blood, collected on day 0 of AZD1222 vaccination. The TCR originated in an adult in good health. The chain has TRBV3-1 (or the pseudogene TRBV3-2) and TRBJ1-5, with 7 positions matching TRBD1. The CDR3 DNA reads TGTGCCAGCAGCCTCGGACAGGAAGGTCAGCCCCAGCATTTT. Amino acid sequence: CASSLGQEGQPQHF.